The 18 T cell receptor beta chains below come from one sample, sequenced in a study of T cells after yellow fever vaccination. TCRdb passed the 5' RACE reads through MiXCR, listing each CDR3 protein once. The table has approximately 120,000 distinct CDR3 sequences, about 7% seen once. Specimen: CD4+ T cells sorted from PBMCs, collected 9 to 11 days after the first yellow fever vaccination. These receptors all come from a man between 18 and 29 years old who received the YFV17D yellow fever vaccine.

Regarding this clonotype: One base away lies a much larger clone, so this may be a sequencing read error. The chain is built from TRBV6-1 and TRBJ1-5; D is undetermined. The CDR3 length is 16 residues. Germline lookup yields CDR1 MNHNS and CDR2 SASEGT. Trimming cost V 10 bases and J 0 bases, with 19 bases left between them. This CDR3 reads CAIRGTGSPSNQPQHF. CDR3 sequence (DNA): TGTGCCATCAGAGGTACCGGGTCCCCTAGCAATCAGCCCCAGCATTTT.

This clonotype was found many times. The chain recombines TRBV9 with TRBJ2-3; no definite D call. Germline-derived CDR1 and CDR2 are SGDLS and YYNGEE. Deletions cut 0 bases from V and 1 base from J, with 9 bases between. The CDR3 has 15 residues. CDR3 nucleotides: TGTGCCAGCAGCGTAGCGAATTCTCGCACAGATACGCAGTATTTT. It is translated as CASSVANSRTDTQYF.

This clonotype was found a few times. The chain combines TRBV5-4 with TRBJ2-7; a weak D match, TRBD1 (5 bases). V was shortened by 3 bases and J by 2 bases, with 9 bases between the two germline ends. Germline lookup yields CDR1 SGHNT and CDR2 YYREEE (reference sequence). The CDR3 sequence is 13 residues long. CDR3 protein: CASSYDSTYEQYF. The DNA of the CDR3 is TGTGCCAGCAGCTATGACAGCACCTACGAGCAGTACTTC.

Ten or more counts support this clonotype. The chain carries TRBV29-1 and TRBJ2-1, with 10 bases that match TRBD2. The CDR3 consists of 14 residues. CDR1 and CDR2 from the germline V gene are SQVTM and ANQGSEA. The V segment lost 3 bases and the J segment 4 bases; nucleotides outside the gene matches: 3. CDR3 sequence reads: CSVELAGGYNEQFF. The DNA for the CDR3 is TGCAGCGTTGAGTTAGCGGGGGGTTACAATGAGCAGTTCTTC.

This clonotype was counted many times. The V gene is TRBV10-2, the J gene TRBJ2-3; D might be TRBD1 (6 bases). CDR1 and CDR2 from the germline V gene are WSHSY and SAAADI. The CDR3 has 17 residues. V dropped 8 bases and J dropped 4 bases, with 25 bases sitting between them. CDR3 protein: CASCRGAGALLADTQYF. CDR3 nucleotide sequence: TGCGCCAGCTGCAGAGGGGCAGGGGCGCTCCTGGCAGATACGCAGTATTTT.

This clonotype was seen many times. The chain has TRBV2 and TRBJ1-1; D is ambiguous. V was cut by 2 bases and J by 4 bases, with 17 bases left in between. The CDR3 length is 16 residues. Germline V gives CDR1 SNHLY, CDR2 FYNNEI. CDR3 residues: CASSEFLLSVGTEAFF. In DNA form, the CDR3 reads TGTGCCAGCAGTGAATTTCTGCTGTCGGTCGGCACTGAAGCTTTCTTT. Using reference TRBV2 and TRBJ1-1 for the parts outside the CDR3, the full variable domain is EPEVTQTPSHQVTQMGQEVILRCVPISNHLYFYWYRQILGQKVEFLVSFYNNEISEKSEIFDDQFSVERPDGSNFTLKIRSTKLEDSAMYFCASSEFLLSVGTEAFFGQGTRLTVV.

In DNA form, the CDR3 reads TGTGCCAGTAGCGGTTTAAGCTCACCCCTCCACTTT. Protein sequence: CASSGLSSPLHF. The chain combines TRBV19 with TRBJ1-6; D is undetermined. V was pared by 6 bases and J by 10 bases, with 10 bases between. This CDR3 has 12 residues. In germline, CDR1 is LNHDA, CDR2 SQIVND (reference sequence).

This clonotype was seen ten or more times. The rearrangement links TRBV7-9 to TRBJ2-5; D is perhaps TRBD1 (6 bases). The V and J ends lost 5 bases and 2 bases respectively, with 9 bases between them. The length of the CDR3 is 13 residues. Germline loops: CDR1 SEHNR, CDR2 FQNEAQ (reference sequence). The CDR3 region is CASSLGAQETQYF. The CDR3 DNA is TGTGCCAGCAGCCTGGGGGCTCAAGAGACCCAGTACTTC.

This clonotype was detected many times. CDR3: CASSSQQGNTEAFF. In DNA form, the CDR3 reads TGTGCCAGCAGTTCGCAACAGGGGAACACTGAAGCTTTCTTT. The J gene is TRBJ1-1, the V gene TRBV12-3 or TRBV12-4; weak D call: TRBD1 (6 bases). Trimming stripped 4 bases from V and 1 base from J, with 10 bases between. CDR3 length equals 14 residues.

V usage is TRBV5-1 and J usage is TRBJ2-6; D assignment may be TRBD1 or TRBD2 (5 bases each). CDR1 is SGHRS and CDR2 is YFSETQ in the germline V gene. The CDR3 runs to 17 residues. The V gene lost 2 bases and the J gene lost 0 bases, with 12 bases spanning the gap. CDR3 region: CASSFGGPSSGANVLTF. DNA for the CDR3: TGCGCCAGCAGCTTTGGGGGACCGTCCTCTGGGGCCAACGTCCTGACTTTC.

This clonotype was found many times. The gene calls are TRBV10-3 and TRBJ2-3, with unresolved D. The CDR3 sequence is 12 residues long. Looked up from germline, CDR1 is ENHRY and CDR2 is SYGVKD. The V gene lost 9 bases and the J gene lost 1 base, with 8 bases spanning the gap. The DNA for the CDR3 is TGTGCCATAGCTGATCGCACAGATACGCAGTATTTT. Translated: CAIADRTDTQYF.

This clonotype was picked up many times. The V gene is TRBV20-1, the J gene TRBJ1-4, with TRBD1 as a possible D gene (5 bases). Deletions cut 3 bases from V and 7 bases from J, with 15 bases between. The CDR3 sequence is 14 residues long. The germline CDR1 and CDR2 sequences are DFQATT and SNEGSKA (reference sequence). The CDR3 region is CSASHRWGGEKLFF. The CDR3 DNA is TGCAGTGCTAGCCACCGATGGGGGGGTGAAAAACTGTTTTTT.

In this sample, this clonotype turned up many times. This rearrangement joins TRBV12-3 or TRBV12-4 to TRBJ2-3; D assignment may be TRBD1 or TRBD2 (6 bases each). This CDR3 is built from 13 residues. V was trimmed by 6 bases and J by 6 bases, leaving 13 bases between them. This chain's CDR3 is CASRWGAEDTQYF. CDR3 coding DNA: TGTGCCAGCAGGTGGGGGGCCGAGGATACGCAGTATTTT.

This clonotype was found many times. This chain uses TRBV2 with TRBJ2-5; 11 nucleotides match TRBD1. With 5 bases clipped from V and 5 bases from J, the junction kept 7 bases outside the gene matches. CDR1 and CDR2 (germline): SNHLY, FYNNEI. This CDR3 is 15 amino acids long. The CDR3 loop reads CASSNRDRGVETQYF. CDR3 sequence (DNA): TGTGCCAGCAGTAACCGGGACAGGGGGGTTGAGACCCAGTACTTC.

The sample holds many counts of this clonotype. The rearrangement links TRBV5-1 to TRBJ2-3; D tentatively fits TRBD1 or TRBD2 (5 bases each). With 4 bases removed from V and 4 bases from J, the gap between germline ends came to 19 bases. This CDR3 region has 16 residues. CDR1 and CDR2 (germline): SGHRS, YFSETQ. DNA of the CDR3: TGCGCCAGCAGCAGAACGGGCCCCGGGGCGGCAGATACGCAGTATTTT. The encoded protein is CASSRTGPGAADTQYF.

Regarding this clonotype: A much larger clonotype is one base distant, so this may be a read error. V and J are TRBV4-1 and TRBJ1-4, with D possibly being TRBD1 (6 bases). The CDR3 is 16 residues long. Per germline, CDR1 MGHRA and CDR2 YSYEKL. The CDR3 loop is CASSQAPGATNDKLFF. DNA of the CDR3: TGCGCCAGCAGCCAAGCCCCAGGGGCAACTAATGATAAACTGTTTTTT.

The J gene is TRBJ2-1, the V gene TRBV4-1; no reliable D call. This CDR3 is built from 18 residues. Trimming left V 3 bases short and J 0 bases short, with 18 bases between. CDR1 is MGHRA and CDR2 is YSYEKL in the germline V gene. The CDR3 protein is CASSHWAGTMSSYNEQFF. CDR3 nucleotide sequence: TGCGCCAGCAGCCATTGGGCAGGCACCATGAGCTCCTACAATGAGCAGTTCTTC.

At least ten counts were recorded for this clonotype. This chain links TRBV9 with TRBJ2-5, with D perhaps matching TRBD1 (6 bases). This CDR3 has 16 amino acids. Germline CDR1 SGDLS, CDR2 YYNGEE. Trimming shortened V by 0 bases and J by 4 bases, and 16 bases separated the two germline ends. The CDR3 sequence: CASSVGATEGVETQYF. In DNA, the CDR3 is TGTGCCAGCAGCGTAGGGGCAACCGAGGGGGTAGAGACCCAGTACTTC.